This T cell receptor beta chain was observed in a study of T cells after yellow fever vaccination. The CDR3 covers 15 residues. Looked up from germline, CDR1 is MDHEN and CDR2 is SYDVKM. V lost 2 bases to trimming and J lost 4 bases, with 14 bases between them. Whole-study results and caveats: Clonotype sharing between CD4 and CD8 compartments was small. Researchers report a weaker secondary response that nonetheless peaked faster, day 5 versus 15.

MiXCR was run by TCRdb on the 5' RACE reads, yielding one entry per CDR3 protein. The profile shows more than 300,000 distinct CDR3 sequences, roughly 10% of them singletons. Note on this clonotype: The antigen remains unidentified.

The sample consisted of CD4+ T cells sorted from PBMCs, taken 45 days after the yellow fever booster vaccination. This chain links TRBV28 with TRBJ1-1, with D possibly matching TRBD1 (5 bases). The sequence derives from a man between 18 and 35 years old who received the YFV17D yellow fever vaccine. Here the CDR3 reads CASSLSLAGPTEAFF. CDR3 sequence (DNA): TGTGCCAGCAGTTTAAGCTTGGCAGGGCCCACTGAAGCTTTCTTT.